A single sample gave rise to the 28 T cell receptor beta chains below, sequenced in a study of human T cells and chemical hapten exposure. Using its own MiXCR run on the RACE reads, TCRdb lists one record per CDR3 protein. The sample yields some 120,000 distinct CDR3 sequences, 9.5% to 13% seen once. The time point: patch test 1, 2 weeks after DPC sensitization. Described treatment: therapeutic diphenylcyclopropenone sensitization with weekly scalp DPC. The sample was whole blood, taken in connection with sensitization to the hapten diphenylcyclopropenone (DPC). These receptors originate from a woman in her fifties or sixties with alopecia areata. Some clones in this sample may be carry-over from other donors' samples.

This sequence joins TRBV12-3 or TRBV12-4 and TRBJ2-2, with 9 positions matching TRBD1. V lost 5 bases to trimming and J lost 2 bases; unmatched junction nucleotides: 9. The CDR3 is 17 residues long. CDR3 sequence (DNA): TGTGCCAGCAGTGACCCATGGACAGGGGAAAACACCGGGGAGCTGTTTTTT. Translating gives CASSDPWTGENTGELFF.

This clonotype was observed many times. This chain joins TRBV11-2 and TRBJ2-1; 8 bases fit TRBD1. Germline V gene sequence: CDR1 SGHAT, CDR2 FQNNGV. The CDR3 runs to 12 residues. Trimming took 3 bases from V and 14 from J; bases not matched to a gene: 6. The CDR3 reads CASSFVSGQEFF. CDR3 coding DNA: TGTGCCAGCAGCTTCGTGTCGGGACAGGAGTTCTTC.

This clonotype was detected only a few times. V and J are TRBV6-5 and TRBJ1-3, with D possibly matching TRBD1 (5 bases). Trimming took off 2 bases at V and 4 bases at J, with 12 bases between the two ends. The CDR3 runs 15 residues. Germline loops: CDR1 MNHEY, CDR2 SVGAGI. CDR3 residues: CASSYGGLAGNTIYF. CDR3 sequence (DNA): TGTGCCAGCAGTTACGGGGGACTCGCGGGAAACACCATATATTTT.

The chain links TRBV28 to TRBJ2-5; D unclear. V lost 6 bases and J 1 base, leaving 18 bases between the germline ends. The length of the CDR3 is 16 residues. The V gene's germline CDR1 is MDHEN and CDR2 SYDVKM. CDR3 nucleotides: TGTGCCAGCAGCAACTTACACCAGACTTCCCAAGAGACCCAGTACTTC. Amino acids: CASSNLHQTSQETQYF.

The chain couples TRBV13 to TRBJ2-7; perhaps D is TRBD1 or TRBD2 (5 bases each). CDR1 and CDR2 from the germline V gene are PRHDT and FYEKMQ (reference sequence). The CDR3 loop spans 16 amino acids. Trimming cost V 3 bases and J 4 bases, with 19 bases left between them. The CDR3, as DNA: TGTGCCAGCAGCTTCCTAGGTGGGGGTTTCGGATACGAGCAGTACTTC. Translation: CASSFLGGGFGYEQYF.

Here the CDR3 reads CASSPGEMDTQYF. For the CDR3, the DNA is TGTGCCAGCTCACCGGGGGAGATGGATACGCAGTATTTT. This sequence joins TRBV18 and TRBJ2-3, with D perhaps TRBD1 or TRBD2 (5 bases each). Germline-derived CDR1 and CDR2 are KGHSH and LQKENI. The germline V and J ends were trimmed by 3 bases and 6 bases, with 10 bases remaining between them. The CDR3 has 13 residues. Drawing the rest from reference TRBV18 and TRBJ2-3, the complete variable domain is NAGVMQNPRHLVRRRGQEARLRCSPMKGHSHVYWYRQLPEEGLKFMVYLQKENIIDESGMPKERFSAEFPKEGPSILRIQQVVRGDSAAYFCASSPGEMDTQYFGPGTRLTVL.

The chain combines TRBV5-5 with TRBJ1-2; 7 nucleotides align to TRBD1. The germline V gene has CDR1 SGHKS and CDR2 YYEKEE (reference sequence). The CDR3 sequence is 15 residues long. Trimming at V came to 3 bases and at J to 4 bases, leaving 9 bases not matched to a gene. The DNA of the CDR3 is TGTGCCAGCAGCTCGGGACAGTCAAGGGCCTATGGCTACACCTTC. Amino acids: CASSSGQSRAYGYTF.

This clonotype turned up a few times. The chain combines TRBV7-9 with TRBJ2-7, with unresolved D. V lost 1 base and J 4 bases, leaving 8 bases between the germline ends. This CDR3 spans 13 amino acids. Looked up from germline, CDR1 is SEHNR and CDR2 is FQNEAQ (reference sequence). The CDR3 loop reads CASSLGAIYEQYF. CDR3 DNA sequence: TGTGCCAGCAGCTTAGGGGCCATTTACGAGCAGTACTTC.

This chain uses TRBV6-6 with TRBJ1-1, with D perhaps TRBD1 (5 bases). CDR3 length: 19 residues. Trimming took off 4 bases at V and 5 bases at J, with 29 bases between the two ends. In germline, CDR1 is MNHNY, CDR2 SVGAGI (reference sequence). The CDR3 DNA reads as TGTGCCAGCAGTTCCCTCAATTGGGGGGGAGGTCAAGGGTGGACTGAAGCTTTCTTT. It codes for CASSSLNWGGGQGWTEAFF.

This clonotype appeared many times. This chain joins TRBV29-1 and TRBJ2-3, with D perhaps TRBD1 (6 bases). The length of the CDR3 is 14 residues. Germline lookup yields CDR1 SQVTM and CDR2 ANQGSEA. The chain's CDR3 is CSLISPTGSDTQYF. The DNA of the CDR3 is TGCAGTTTGATCTCCCCGACAGGATCGGATACGCAGTATTTT.

The rearrangement joins TRBV29-1 to TRBJ2-5; unclear D gene. Germline assignment: CDR1 SQVTM and CDR2 ANQGSEA. The ends were cut back, 4 bases at V and 1 base at J, with 10 bases in the middle. The CDR3 spans 13 residues. This CDR3 reads CSVAPGPQETQYF. In DNA form, the CDR3 reads TGCAGCGTTGCCCCCGGGCCCCAAGAGACCCAGTACTTC.

The chain employs TRBV29-1 and TRBJ2-2; D is unclear. Germline V gene data show CDR1 as SQVTM and CDR2 as ANQGSEA. The CDR3 has 14 residues. V lost 0 bases and J lost 6, with 11 bases in between. CDR3 in DNA: TGCAGCGTTGAAGAGGGCAGCCACGCCGGGGAGCTGTTTTTT. Translation: CSVEEGSHAGELFF.

The V and J genes are TRBV6-5 and TRBJ1-5; D is undetermined. The ends were cut back, 9 bases at V and 0 bases at J, with 9 bases in the middle. The V gene's germline CDR1 is MNHEY and CDR2 SVGAGI. This CDR3 has 13 residues. The CDR3 DNA is TGTGCCAGTGGCGGAAGTAGCAATCAGCCCCAGCATTTT. As protein: CASGGSSNQPQHF.

This clonotype was counted only a few times. As DNA, the CDR3 is TGCAGTGCTAGAGAAGGGGCAGCAGGGACCAATTCACCCCTCCACTTT. Amino acid sequence: CSAREGAAGTNSPLHF. The chain links TRBV20-1 to TRBJ1-6, with a weak D call TRBD1 (5 bases). Trimming took off 0 bases at V and 7 bases at J, with 16 bases between the two ends. CDR1 is DFQATT and CDR2 is SNEGSKA in the germline V gene (reference sequence). CDR3 size: 16 residues.

As to this clonotype: Compared with germline, one end of the junction differs, possibly owing to a read error. V usage is TRBV29-1 and J usage is TRBJ2-7; 7 bases agree with TRBD1. The CDR3 spans 14 residues. The V gene's germline CDR1 is SQVTM and CDR2 ANQGSEA. The CDR3 DNA follows: TGCAGCGTTGCTGACAGGGCCCTCTCCTACGAGCTGTACTTC. It codes for CSVADRALSYELYF.

This clonotype appeared many times. V gene TRBV7-2 combines with J gene TRBJ1-1; TRBD1 aligns across 10 bases. Germline V gene lookup returns CDR1 SGHTA and CDR2 FQGNSA. Unmatched junction bases numbered 4, after V lost 3 bases and J lost 6 bases. The CDR3 runs to 14 residues. CDR3 bases: TGTGCCAGCAGCTTTACGACAGGGGGCCCTGAAGCTTTCTTT. Translation gives CASSFTTGGPEAFF.

This clonotype was counted between two and nine times. This chain joins TRBV6-5 and TRBJ2-3, with no clear D. The CDR3 extends over 14 amino acids. Deletions cut 2 bases from V and 2 bases from J, with 8 bases between. Germline CDR1 MNHEY, CDR2 SVGAGI. The CDR3 loop reads CASSYNRYTDTQYF. In DNA form, the CDR3 reads TGTGCCAGCAGTTACAACAGATACACAGATACGCAGTATTTT.

This clonotype was counted ten times or more. V usage is TRBV12-3 or TRBV12-4 and J usage is TRBJ1-1; possible D gene TRBD1, 6 bases. V lost 3 bases to trimming and J lost 6 bases, with 20 bases between them. There are 16 residues in the CDR3. The CDR3 sequence: CASSFFSGGGPAEAFF. The CDR3 DNA sequence: TGTGCCAGCAGTTTTTTCTCGGGAGGGGGTCCAGCTGAAGCTTTCTTT.

This clonotype was seen ten or more times. V is TRBV12-3 or TRBV12-4 and J is TRBJ1-2, with TRBD1 identical over 7 bases. The CDR3 totals 14 residues. V lost 6 bases and J lost 4; bases outside the gene matches: 8. The CDR3 region is CASSRDRVTYGYTF. In DNA form, the CDR3 reads TGTGCCAGCAGCCGGGACAGAGTCACCTATGGCTACACCTTC.

The gene calls are TRBV6-6 and TRBJ2-7; weak D call: TRBD2 (5 bases). The CDR3 runs to 12 residues. V was shortened by 4 bases and J by 6 bases, with 10 bases between the two germline ends. The germline CDR1 and CDR2 sequences are MNHNY and SVGAGI (reference sequence). This chain's CDR3 is CASSSPSGEQYF. The DNA of the CDR3 is TGTGCCAGCAGTTCCCCGAGCGGCGAGCAGTACTTC.

This sequence joins TRBV10-3 and TRBJ2-5; 11 nucleotides line up with TRBD1. The germline CDR1 and CDR2 sequences are ENHRY and SYGVKD. The CDR3 loop spans 15 amino acids. The trim removed 10 bases at V and 0 bases at J, leaving 7 bases unmatched. The CDR3 DNA sequence: TGTGCCACGCACAGGGACAGGGGGGACCAAGAGACCCAGTACTTC. Encoded protein: CATHRDRGDQETQYF.

This clonotype was recorded many times. The J gene is TRBJ2-1, the V gene TRBV5-1; TRBD2 might be the D (6 bases). This CDR3 has 15 amino acids. Looked up from germline, CDR1 is SGHRS and CDR2 is YFSETQ. Trimming stripped 3 bases from V and 9 bases from J, with 19 bases between. CDR3 region: CASSWGGTGASEQFF. In nucleotides, the CDR3 is TGCGCCAGCAGCTGGGGAGGTACGGGAGCCAGTGAGCAGTTCTTC. The full variable domain, its missing parts supplied by reference TRBV5-1 and TRBJ2-1, is KAGVTQTPRYLIKTRGQQVTLSCSPISGHRSVSWYQQTPGQGLQFLFEYFSETQRNKGNFPGRFSGRQFSNSRSEMNVSTLELGDSALYLCASSWGGTGASEQFFGPGTRLTVL.

This clonotype was recorded at least ten times. The chain employs TRBV9 and TRBJ2-2; 8 bases match TRBD2. The trim removed 0 bases at V and 3 bases at J, leaving 4 bases unmatched. Germline V CDR1 and CDR2: SGDLS, YYNGEE. This CDR3 contains 16 residues. The CDR3 loop is CASSVVAGGDTGELFF. CDR3 in DNA: TGTGCCAGCAGCGTAGTCGCGGGGGGCGACACCGGGGAGCTGTTTTTT.

This clonotype was seen a few times. The J gene is TRBJ1-4, the V gene TRBV3-1; D is uncertain. The CDR3 loop spans 15 amino acids. The V end was cut by 3 bases, the J end by 4 bases, with 12 bases between. CDR1 is LGHDT and CDR2 is YNNKEL in the germline V gene (reference sequence). The CDR3 protein is CASSHRRQINEKLFF. CDR3 coding DNA: TGTGCCAGCAGCCACAGAAGGCAAATTAATGAAAAACTGTTTTTT. Complete variable domain (other parts from reference TRBV3-1 and TRBJ1-4): DTAVSQTPKYLVTQMGNDKSIKCEQNLGHDTMYWYKQDSKKFLKIMFSYNNKELIINETVPNRFSPKSPDKAHLNLHINSLELGDSAVYFCASSHRRQINEKLFFGSGTQLSVL.

The genes are TRBV28 and TRBJ2-1; possibly TRBD1 or TRBD2 for D (5 bases each). The CDR3 consists of 15 residues. The V end was cut by 8 bases, the J end by 1 base, with 15 bases between. CDR1 and CDR2 (germline): MDHEN, SYDVKM. The CDR3 here is CASSTPGRSYNEQFF. In DNA, the CDR3 is TGTGCCAGCTCCACGCCGGGACGGTCCTACAATGAGCAGTTCTTC.

Many counts were recorded for this clonotype. The chain uses TRBV10-2 and TRBJ1-5, with D maybe TRBD1 (6 bases). CDR3 length: 16 amino acids. Trimming left V 2 bases short and J 6 bases short, with 17 bases between. Per germline, CDR1 WSHSY and CDR2 SAAADI. CDR3 DNA: TGCGCCAGCAGTGAGGGGACAAGGGCTGAAGGTCAGCCCCAGCATTTT. Amino acid sequence: CASSEGTRAEGQPQHF.

This clonotype showed up many times. The rearrangement joins TRBV4-2 to TRBJ1-3, with 9 bases identical to TRBD1. There are 16 residues in the CDR3. The V and J ends lost 4 bases and 0 bases, in that order; junction bases with no gene match: 4. The germline gives CDR1 LGHNA, CDR2 YNFKEQ. The CDR3 nucleotides are TGTGCCAGCAGCCGACTGACAGGGGGCTCTGGAAACACCATATATTTT. Its protein is CASSRLTGGSGNTIYF.

This clonotype occurred many times. V and J are TRBV7-6 and TRBJ2-3; D unresolved. Per the germline V gene, CDR1 is SGHVS and CDR2 is FNYEAQ. V lost 1 base and J 13 bases, leaving 18 bases between the germline ends. The CDR3 extends over 14 amino acids. The CDR3 region is CASSLGTKPPVEYF. The CDR3 DNA reads TGTGCCAGCAGCTTAGGGACGAAACCCCCTGTAGAGTATTTT.